This TCR beta chain comes out of a study of technical replicates of blood from a few donors. TCRdb's table, derived via immunoSEQ multiplex PCR, lists solely in-frame clones and lacks some. The sample records tens of thousands of clones, approximately 90% being singletons. V shed 3 bases and J 3 bases; nucleotides not matched to a gene: 5. The CDR3 consists of 15 residues. Germline values: CDR1 LNHDA, CDR2 SQIVND (reference sequence). The source of this sequence is a human donor in good health. Some clones in this sample may be carry-over from other donors' samples. V and J are TRBV19 and TRBJ2-3, with 8 bases aligning to TRBD2. Material: PBMCs. The CDR3 bases are TGTGCCAGTAGTATTGGCGGGGGGTCGACAGATACGCAGTATTTT. Its protein is CASSIGGGSTDTQYF.